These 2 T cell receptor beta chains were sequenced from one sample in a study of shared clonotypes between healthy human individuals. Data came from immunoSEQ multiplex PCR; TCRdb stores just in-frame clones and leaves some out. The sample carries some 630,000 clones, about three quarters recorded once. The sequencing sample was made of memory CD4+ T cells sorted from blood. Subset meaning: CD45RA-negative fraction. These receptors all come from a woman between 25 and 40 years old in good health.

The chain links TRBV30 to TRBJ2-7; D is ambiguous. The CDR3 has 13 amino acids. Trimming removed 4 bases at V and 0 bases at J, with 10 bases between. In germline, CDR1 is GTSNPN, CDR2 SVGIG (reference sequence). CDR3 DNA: TGTGCCTGGATCCCGGCCCGCTCCTACGAGCAGTACTTC. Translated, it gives CAWIPARSYEQYF.

CDR3 sequence reads: CASSWTGELFF. Here the CDR3 DNA reads TGTGCCAGCAGTTGGACCGGGGAGCTGTTTTTT. The chain couples TRBV28 to TRBJ2-2; D not certain. This CDR3 region has 11 residues. CDR1 and CDR2 from the germline V gene are MDHEN and SYDVKM. Trimming removed 4 bases from V and 5 bases from J, with 2 bases in between.